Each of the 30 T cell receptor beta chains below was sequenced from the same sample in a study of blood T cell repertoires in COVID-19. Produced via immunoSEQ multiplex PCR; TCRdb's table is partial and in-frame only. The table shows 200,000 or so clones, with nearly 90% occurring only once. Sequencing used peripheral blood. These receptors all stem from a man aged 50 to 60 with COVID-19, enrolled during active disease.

The CDR3 DNA is TGTGCCAGCAGTTTCCCAGCAGGGGAAGCTTTCTTT. Translating gives CASSFPAGEAFF. This chain links TRBV28 with TRBJ1-1; D perhaps matches TRBD1 (5 bases). V lost 3 bases to trimming and J lost 8 bases, with 10 bases between them. The CDR3 sequence is 12 residues long. CDR1 is MDHEN, CDR2 SYDVKM, per germline.

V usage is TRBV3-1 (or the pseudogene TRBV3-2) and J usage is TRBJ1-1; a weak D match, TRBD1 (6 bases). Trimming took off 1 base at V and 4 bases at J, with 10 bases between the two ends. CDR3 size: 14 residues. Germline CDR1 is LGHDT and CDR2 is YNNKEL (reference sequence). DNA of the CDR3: TGTGCCAGCAGCCAAGTTCAGGGGATCACTGAAGCTTTCTTT. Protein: CASSQVQGITEAFF.

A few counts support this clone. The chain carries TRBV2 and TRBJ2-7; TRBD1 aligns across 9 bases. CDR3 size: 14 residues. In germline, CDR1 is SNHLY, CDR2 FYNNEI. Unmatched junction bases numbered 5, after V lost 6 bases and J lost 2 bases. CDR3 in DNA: TGTGCCAGCAGCCAACAGGGGGCCCCCTACGAGCAGTACTTC. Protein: CASSQQGAPYEQYF.

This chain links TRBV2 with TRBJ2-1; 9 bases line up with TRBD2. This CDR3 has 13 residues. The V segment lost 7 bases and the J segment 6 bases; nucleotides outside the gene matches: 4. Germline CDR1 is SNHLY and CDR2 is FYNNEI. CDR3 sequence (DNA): TGTGCCAGCATAGCGGGAGTTGGCAATGAGCAGTTCTTC. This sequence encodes CASIAGVGNEQFF.

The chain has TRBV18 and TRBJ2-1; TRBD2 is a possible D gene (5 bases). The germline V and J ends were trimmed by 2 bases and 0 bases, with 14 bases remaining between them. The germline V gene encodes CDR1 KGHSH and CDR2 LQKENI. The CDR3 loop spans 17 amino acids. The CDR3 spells CASSPTPAESSYNEQFF. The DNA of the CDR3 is TGTGCCAGCTCACCAACCCCAGCGGAAAGCTCCTACAATGAGCAGTTCTTC.

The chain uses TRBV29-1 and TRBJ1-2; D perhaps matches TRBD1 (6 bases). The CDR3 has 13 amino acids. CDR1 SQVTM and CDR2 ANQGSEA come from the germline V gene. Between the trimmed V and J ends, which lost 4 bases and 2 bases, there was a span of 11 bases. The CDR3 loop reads CSVGTDTNYGYTF. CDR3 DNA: TGCAGCGTTGGGACAGATACCAACTATGGCTACACCTTC. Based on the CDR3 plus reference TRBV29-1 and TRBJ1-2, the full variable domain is SAVISQKPSRDICQRGTSLTIQCQVDSQVTMMFWYRQQPGQSLTLIATANQGSEATYESGFVIDKFPISRPNLTFSTLTVSNMSPEDSSIYLCSVGTDTNYGYTFGSGTRLTVV.

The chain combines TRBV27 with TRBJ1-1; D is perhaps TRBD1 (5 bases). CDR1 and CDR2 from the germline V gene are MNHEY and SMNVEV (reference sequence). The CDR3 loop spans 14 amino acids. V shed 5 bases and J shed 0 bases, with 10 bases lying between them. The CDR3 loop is CASSKQELNTEAFF. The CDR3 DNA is TGTGCCAGCAGTAAACAGGAATTGAACACTGAAGCTTTCTTT.

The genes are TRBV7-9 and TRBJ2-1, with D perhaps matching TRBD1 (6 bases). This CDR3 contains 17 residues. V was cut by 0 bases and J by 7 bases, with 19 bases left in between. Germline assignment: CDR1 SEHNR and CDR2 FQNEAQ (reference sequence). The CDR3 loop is CASSLALGTGRINEQFF. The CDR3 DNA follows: TGTGCCAGCAGCTTAGCGCTGGGAACAGGGCGGATTAATGAGCAGTTCTTC.

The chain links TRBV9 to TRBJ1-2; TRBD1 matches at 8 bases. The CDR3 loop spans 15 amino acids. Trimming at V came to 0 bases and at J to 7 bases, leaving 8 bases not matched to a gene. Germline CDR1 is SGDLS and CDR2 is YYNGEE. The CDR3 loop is CASSVGTGSLGGYTF. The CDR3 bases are TGTGCCAGCAGCGTAGGGACAGGGAGCTTGGGTGGCTACACCTTC.

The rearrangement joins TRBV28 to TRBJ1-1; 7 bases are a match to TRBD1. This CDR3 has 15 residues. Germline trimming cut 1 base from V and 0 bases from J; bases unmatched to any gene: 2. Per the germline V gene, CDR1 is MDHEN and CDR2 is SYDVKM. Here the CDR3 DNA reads TGTGCCAGCAGTTTATTGACAGGGATGAACACTGAAGCTTTCTTT. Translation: CASSLLTGMNTEAFF.

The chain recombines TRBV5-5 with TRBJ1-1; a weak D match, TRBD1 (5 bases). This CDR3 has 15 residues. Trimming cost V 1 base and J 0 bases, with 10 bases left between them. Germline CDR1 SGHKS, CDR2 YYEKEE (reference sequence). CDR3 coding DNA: TGTGCCAGCAGCTTGATCGGGGGTCTGAACACTGAAGCTTTCTTT. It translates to CASSLIGGLNTEAFF. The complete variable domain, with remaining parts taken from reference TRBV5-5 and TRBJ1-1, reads DAGVTQSPTHLIKTRGQQVTLRCSPISGHKSVSWYQQVLGQGPQFIFQYYEKEERGRGNFPDRFSARQFPNYSSELNVNALLLGDSALYLCASSLIGGLNTEAFFGQGTRLTVV.

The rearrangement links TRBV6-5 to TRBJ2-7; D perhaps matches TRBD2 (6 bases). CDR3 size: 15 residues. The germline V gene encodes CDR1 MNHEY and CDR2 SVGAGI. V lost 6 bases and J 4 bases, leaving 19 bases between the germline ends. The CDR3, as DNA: TGTGCCAGCAGCCAAAACCATGGGGGGTTTTACGAGCAGTACTTC. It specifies CASSQNHGGFYEQYF.

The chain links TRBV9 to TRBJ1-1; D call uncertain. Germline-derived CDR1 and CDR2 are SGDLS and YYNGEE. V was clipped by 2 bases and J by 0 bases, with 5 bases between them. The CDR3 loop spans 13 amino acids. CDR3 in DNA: TGTGCCAGCAGCGTTGAGATGAACACTGAAGCTTTCTTT. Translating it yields CASSVEMNTEAFF. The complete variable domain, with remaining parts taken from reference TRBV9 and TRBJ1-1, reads DSGVTQTPKHLITATGQRVTLRCSPRSGDLSVYWYQQSLDQGLQFLIQYYNGEERAKGNILERFSAQQFPDLHSELNLSSLELGDSALYFCASSVEMNTEAFFGQGTRLTVV.

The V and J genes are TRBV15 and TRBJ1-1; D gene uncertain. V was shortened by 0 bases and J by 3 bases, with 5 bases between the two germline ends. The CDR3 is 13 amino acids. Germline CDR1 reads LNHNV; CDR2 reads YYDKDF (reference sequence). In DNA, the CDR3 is TGTGCCACCAGCAGAGACCGAGACACTGAAGCTTTCTTT. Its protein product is CATSRDRDTEAFF.

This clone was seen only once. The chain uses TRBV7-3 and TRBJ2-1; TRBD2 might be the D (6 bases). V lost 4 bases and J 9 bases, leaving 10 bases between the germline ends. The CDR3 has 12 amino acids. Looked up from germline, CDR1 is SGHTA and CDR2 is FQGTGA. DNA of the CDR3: TGTGCCAGCAGCTACACTAGCACTGAGCAGTTCTTC. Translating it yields CASSYTSTEQFF.

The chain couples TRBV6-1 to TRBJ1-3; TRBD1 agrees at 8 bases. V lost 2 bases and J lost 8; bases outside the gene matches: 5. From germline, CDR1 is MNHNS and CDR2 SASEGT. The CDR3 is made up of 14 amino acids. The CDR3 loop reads CASSESDRGYTIYF. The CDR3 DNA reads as TGTGCCAGCAGTGAATCAGACAGGGGATACACCATATATTTT.

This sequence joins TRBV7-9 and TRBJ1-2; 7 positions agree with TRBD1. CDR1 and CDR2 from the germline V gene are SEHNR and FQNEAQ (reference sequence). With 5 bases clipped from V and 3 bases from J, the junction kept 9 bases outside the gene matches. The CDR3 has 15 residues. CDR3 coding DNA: TGTGCCAGCAGCCCAGGACAGGCCATACACTATGGCTACACCTTC. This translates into CASSPGQAIHYGYTF. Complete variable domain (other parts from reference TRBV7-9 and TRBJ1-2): DTGVSQNPRHKITKRGQNVTFRCDPISEHNRLYWYRQTLGQGPEFLTYFQNEAQLEKSRLLSDRFSAERPKGSFSTLEIQRTEQGDSAMYLCASSPGQAIHYGYTFGSGTRLTVV.

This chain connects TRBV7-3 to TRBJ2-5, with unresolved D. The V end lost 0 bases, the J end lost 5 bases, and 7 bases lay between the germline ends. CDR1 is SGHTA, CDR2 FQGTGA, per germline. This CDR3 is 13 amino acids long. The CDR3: CASSLTTWETQYF. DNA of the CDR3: TGTGCCAGCAGCTTAACAACTTGGGAGACCCAGTACTTC.

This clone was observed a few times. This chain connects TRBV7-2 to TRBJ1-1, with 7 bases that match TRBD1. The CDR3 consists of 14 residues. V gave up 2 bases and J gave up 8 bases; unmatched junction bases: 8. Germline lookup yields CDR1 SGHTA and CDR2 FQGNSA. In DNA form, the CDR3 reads TGTGCCAGCAGCTTATATCAGGGGACAGAGGAAGCTTTCTTT. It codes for CASSLYQGTEEAFF.

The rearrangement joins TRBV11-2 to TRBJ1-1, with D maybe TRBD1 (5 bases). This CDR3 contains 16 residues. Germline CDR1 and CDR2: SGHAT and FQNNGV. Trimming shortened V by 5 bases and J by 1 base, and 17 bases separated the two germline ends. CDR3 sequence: CASSGQGVWSNTEAFF. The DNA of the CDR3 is TGTGCCAGCAGCGGTCAAGGGGTCTGGTCGAACACTGAAGCTTTCTTT.

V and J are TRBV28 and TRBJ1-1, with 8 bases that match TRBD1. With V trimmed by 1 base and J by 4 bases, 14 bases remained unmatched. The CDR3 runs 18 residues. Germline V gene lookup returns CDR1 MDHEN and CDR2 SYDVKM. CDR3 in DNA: TGTGCCAGCAGTTTATCTTTTCGGCAGGGGGCTCGGGGCACTGAAGCTTTCTTT. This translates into CASSLSFRQGARGTEAFF.

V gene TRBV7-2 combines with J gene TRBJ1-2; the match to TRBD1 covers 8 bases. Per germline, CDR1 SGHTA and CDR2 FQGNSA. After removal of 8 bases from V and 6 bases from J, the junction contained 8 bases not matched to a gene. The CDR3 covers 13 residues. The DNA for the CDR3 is TGTGCCAGCCGCTGGAACAGGGGGGATGGCTACACCTTC. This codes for CASRWNRGDGYTF.

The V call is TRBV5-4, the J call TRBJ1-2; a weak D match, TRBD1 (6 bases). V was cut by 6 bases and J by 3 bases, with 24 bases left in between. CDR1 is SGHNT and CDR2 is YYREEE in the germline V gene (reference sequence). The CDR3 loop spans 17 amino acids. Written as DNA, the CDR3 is TGTGCCAGCACCCTTGGGGGGGGCGCATTAGATGACTATGGCTACACCTTC. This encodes CASTLGGGALDDYGYTF.

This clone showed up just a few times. The CDR3 DNA reads TGTGCCAGCCCATCCAGGCCAGGTGGCTACACCTTC. Translated, it gives CASPSRPGGYTF. The chain recombines TRBV7-7 with TRBJ1-2, with D unresolved. The CDR3 contains 12 residues. The V and J ends lost 8 bases and 7 bases respectively, with 14 bases between them. Germline lookup yields CDR1 SSHAT and CDR2 FNYEAQ (reference sequence). The complete variable domain, with remaining parts taken from reference TRBV7-7 and TRBJ1-2, reads GAGVSQSPRYKVTKRGQDVTLRCDPISSHATLYWYQQALGQGPEFLTYFNYEAQPDKSGLPSDRFSAERPEGSISTLTIQRTEQRDSAMYRCASPSRPGGYTFGSGTRLTVV.

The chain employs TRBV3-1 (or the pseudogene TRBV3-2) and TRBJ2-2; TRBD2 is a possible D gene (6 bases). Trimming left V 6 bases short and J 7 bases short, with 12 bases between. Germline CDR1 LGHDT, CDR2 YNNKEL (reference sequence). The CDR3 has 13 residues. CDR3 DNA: TGTGCCAGCAGGTACGGAGGGGACGGGGAGCTGTTTTTT. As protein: CASRYGGDGELFF.

CDR3 amino acids: CASRQTYEQYF. The CDR3, as DNA: TGTGCCAGCAGACAGACCTACGAGCAGTACTTC. J is TRBJ2-7 and V is TRBV2; D unclear. V lost 6 bases and J 2 bases, leaving 5 bases between the germline ends. The CDR3 has 11 amino acids. Germline CDR1 is SNHLY and CDR2 is FYNNEI.

The CDR3 DNA follows: TGTGCCAGCAGTTACAGTACAGGGGGCAGTTACGAGCAGTACTTC. It specifies CASSYSTGGSYEQYF. The chain has TRBV6-5 and TRBJ2-7; TRBD1 matches at 9 bases. There are 15 residues in the CDR3. The germline CDR1 and CDR2 sequences are MNHEY and SVGAGI. V gave up 2 bases and J gave up 4 bases; unmatched junction bases: 6.

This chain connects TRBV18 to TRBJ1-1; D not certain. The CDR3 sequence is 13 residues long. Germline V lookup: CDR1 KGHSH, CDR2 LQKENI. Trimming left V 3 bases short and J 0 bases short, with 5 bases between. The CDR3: CASSPEVNTEAFF. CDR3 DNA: TGTGCCAGCTCACCGGAGGTGAACACTGAAGCTTTCTTT. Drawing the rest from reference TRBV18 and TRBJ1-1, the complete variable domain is NAGVMQNPRHLVRRRGQEARLRCSPMKGHSHVYWYRQLPEEGLKFMVYLQKENIIDESGMPKERFSAEFPKEGPSILRIQQVVRGDSAAYFCASSPEVNTEAFFGQGTRLTVV.

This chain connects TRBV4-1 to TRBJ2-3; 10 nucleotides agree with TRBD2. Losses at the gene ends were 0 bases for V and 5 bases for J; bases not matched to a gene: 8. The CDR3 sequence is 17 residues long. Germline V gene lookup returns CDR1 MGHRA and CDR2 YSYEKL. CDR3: CASSQEFWTSGKDTQYF. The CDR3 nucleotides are TGCGCCAGCAGCCAAGAGTTCTGGACTAGCGGTAAAGATACGCAGTATTTT.

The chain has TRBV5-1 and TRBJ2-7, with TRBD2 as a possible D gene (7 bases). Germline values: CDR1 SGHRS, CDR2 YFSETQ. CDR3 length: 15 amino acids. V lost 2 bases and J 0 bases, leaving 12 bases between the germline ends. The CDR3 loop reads CASSFGAGASYEQYF. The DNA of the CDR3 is TGCGCCAGCAGCTTCGGGGCGGGGGCCTCCTACGAGCAGTACTTC.